The next 25 T cell receptor beta chains were all read from a single sample in a study of T cells in Graves' hyperthyroidism and ophthalmopathy. Amplified TCR beta CDR3 regions came from RNA transcripts. The HTBI primer set drove a first-round RT-PCR of the TCR CDR3. TCRdb re-analysed the multiplex PCR reads in MiXCR, keeping a single row per CDR3 protein. The data contain approximately 330,000 distinct CDR3 sequences, approximately 22% of them singletons. What was sequenced was blood. The receptors were sampled from a woman between 45 and 65 years old with Graves' hyperthyroidism.

J is TRBJ2-1 and V is TRBV6-1; the match to TRBD2 covers 13 bases. V lost 6 bases and J lost 7; bases outside the gene matches: 9. Germline CDR1 reads MNHNS; CDR2 reads SASEGT. The CDR3 is 16 amino acids. CDR3 residues: CASRPGLAGSGNEQFF. The DNA for the CDR3 is TGTGCCAGCAGACCGGGACTAGCGGGGAGTGGGAATGAGCAGTTCTTC.

This clonotype was recorded at least ten times. The chain has TRBV12-3 or TRBV12-4 and TRBJ2-2, with a possible D match to TRBD2 (7 bases). The V end was cut by 5 bases, the J end by 5 bases, with 24 bases between. The CDR3 consists of 18 residues. This CDR3 reads CASSPRRGGVRDTGELFF. The CDR3 DNA follows: TGTGCCAGCAGTCCCAGGAGGGGGGGGGTGAGGGATACCGGGGAGCTGTTTTTT.

The count of this clonotype is one. This sequence joins TRBV2 and TRBJ2-2; the match to TRBD1 covers 9 bases. The length of the CDR3 is 17 residues. J gave up 2 bases and V 6 bases, and 10 bases lay outside the gene matches. CDR1 and CDR2 (germline): SNHLY, FYNNEI. CDR3 sequence reads: CASRLARTGENTGELFF. The CDR3 DNA follows: TGTGCCAGCAGGCTCGCCCGGACAGGGGAAAACACCGGGGAGCTGTTTTTT.

This clonotype was detected ten times or more. The chain combines TRBV30 with TRBJ1-3; D is unclear. V was clipped by 1 base and J by 3 bases, with 10 bases between them. Germline CDR1 and CDR2: GTSNPN and SVGIG (reference sequence). This CDR3 contains 14 residues. CDR3 nucleotides: TGTGCCTGGAGTGGTAACTGGGTTGGAAACACCATATATTTT. Protein: CAWSGNWVGNTIYF.

This clonotype was seen only a few times. The gene calls are TRBV2 and TRBJ2-7, with TRBD2 matching 8 bases. Germline V lookup: CDR1 SNHLY, CDR2 FYNNEI. The CDR3 runs to 13 residues. V lost 6 bases and J lost 3; bases outside the gene matches: 4. As DNA, the CDR3 is TGTGCCAGCAGGACGGGGGGGATCTACGAGCAGTACTTC. This codes for CASRTGGIYEQYF.

This clonotype was counted only a few times. The chain employs TRBV19 and TRBJ2-1; D perhaps matches TRBD2 (6 bases). The CDR3 sequence is 14 residues long. With 2 bases removed from V and 4 bases from J, the gap between germline ends came to 9 bases. The germline CDR1 and CDR2 sequences are LNHDA and SQIVND (reference sequence). The CDR3 nucleotides are TGTGCCAGTAGTATAACGGGAGCATACAATGAGCAGTTCTTC. Its translation is CASSITGAYNEQFF.

This clonotype was picked up many times. This chain links TRBV20-1 with TRBJ1-5; D is possibly TRBD1 (5 bases). This CDR3 spans 15 amino acids. V was shortened by 1 base and J by 2 bases, with 12 bases between the two germline ends. From germline, CDR1 is DFQATT and CDR2 SNEGSKA (reference sequence). The CDR3 sequence: CSARGGGIGNQPQHF. The CDR3 DNA sequence: TGCAGTGCTAGAGGTGGGGGGATAGGCAATCAGCCCCAGCATTTT.

The chain is built from TRBV2 and TRBJ1-2, with a weak D call TRBD1 (5 bases). The CDR3 spans 13 residues. The germline V gene encodes CDR1 SNHLY and CDR2 FYNNEI. The CDR3 coding sequence is TGTGCGTCGGGGCGACTACTTAACTATGGCTACACCTTC. It specifies CASGRLLNYGYTF.

This clonotype has just a few counts. The chain uses TRBV9 and TRBJ1-1; 7 bases fit TRBD1. After removal of 4 bases from V and 3 bases from J, the junction contained 9 bases not matched to a gene. Germline V lookup: CDR1 SGDLS, CDR2 YYNGEE. The CDR3 totals 15 residues. CDR3 DNA sequence: TGTGCCAGCAGCCCCCAGACAGGGTGGGACACTGAAGCTTTCTTT. Protein product: CASSPQTGWDTEAFF.

This clonotype was seen many times. This chain links TRBV5-4 with TRBJ2-5; 10 positions match TRBD2. Losses at the gene ends were 4 bases for V and 7 bases for J; bases not matched to a gene: 7. Germline V gene data show CDR1 as SGHNT and CDR2 as YYREEE (reference sequence). This CDR3 is 14 amino acids long. The CDR3 sequence: CASSDIAGGGTQYF. CDR3 in DNA: TGTGCCAGCAGCGACATAGCGGGGGGAGGGACCCAGTACTTC.

This clonotype was recorded at least ten times. The chain is built from TRBV4-2 and TRBJ2-7; 8 bases are shared with TRBD1. The length of the CDR3 is 16 residues. V dropped 0 bases and J dropped 3; count of bases not matched to a gene: 7. Germline CDR1 reads LGHNA; CDR2 reads YNFKEQ. CDR3 in amino acids: CASSQDRSRGRYEQYF. In DNA form, the CDR3 reads TGTGCCAGCAGCCAAGATCGGAGCAGGGGGCGCTACGAGCAGTACTTC.

This clonotype appeared many times. This rearrangement joins TRBV6-1 to TRBJ1-5; TRBD1 matches 8 bases. There are 14 residues in the CDR3. Germline values: CDR1 MNHNS, CDR2 SASEGT. The ends lost 6 bases at V and 2 bases at J; junction bases unmatched: 3. As DNA, the CDR3 is TGTGCCAGCAGAGTGGGACAGGGCAATCAGCCCCAGCATTTT. Translating it yields CASRVGQGNQPQHF.

This clonotype appeared many times. The chain combines TRBV18 with TRBJ1-1, with 8 nucleotides matching TRBD1. The CDR3 has 13 amino acids. V shed 4 bases and J 5 bases; nucleotides not matched to a gene: 3. Germline V CDR1 and CDR2: KGHSH, LQKENI. The chain's CDR3 is CASSLQGETEAFF. As DNA, the CDR3 is TGTGCCAGCTCACTACAGGGGGAGACTGAAGCTTTCTTT.

There are many counts of this clonotype. The CDR3 DNA sequence: TGCGCCAGCAGCGTCGGTGGAGGCAATTCCTACAATGAGCAGTTCTTC. Translating gives CASSVGGGNSYNEQFF. The chain is built from TRBV5-1 and TRBJ2-1, with a tentative D call TRBD2 (5 bases). V dropped 4 bases and J dropped 1 base, with 15 bases sitting between them. Per germline, CDR1 SGHRS and CDR2 YFSETQ. The CDR3 contains 16 residues.

The chain has TRBV5-8 and TRBJ1-2; D not certain. Germline-derived CDR1 and CDR2 are SGHTS and YDEGEE. CDR3 length equals 14 residues. Trimming left V 2 bases short and J 4 bases short, with 12 bases between. In DNA form, the CDR3 reads TGTGCCAGCAGCTTTCGGGAAATGGGCTATGGCTACACCTTC. The encoded protein is CASSFREMGYGYTF.

The CDR3 bases are TGCGCCAGCAGCTTGGCCTTGACAGGGTCCTCCTACGAGCAGTACTTC. Translated, it gives CASSLALTGSSYEQYF. The rearrangement joins TRBV5-1 to TRBJ2-7, with 7 positions matching TRBD1. The CDR3 loop spans 16 amino acids. CDR1 and CDR2 (germline): SGHRS, YFSETQ. After removal of 0 bases from V and 0 bases from J, the junction contained 6 bases not matched to a gene.

This clonotype came up many times. The chain is built from TRBV5-6 and TRBJ2-4; 7 bases are a match to TRBD2. The germline CDR1 and CDR2 sequences are SGHDT and YYEEEE. This CDR3 region has 15 residues. V lost 3 bases and J lost 9; bases outside the gene matches: 12. CDR3 bases: TGTGCCAGCAGCTACCGAAGGGCCCGCGGGGGCATTCAGTACTTC. Translating gives CASSYRRARGGIQYF.

This clonotype was observed a handful of times. The chain carries TRBV27 and TRBJ1-5; the D is unclear. Germline V gene lookup returns CDR1 MNHEY and CDR2 SMNVEV (reference sequence). The CDR3 covers 16 residues. The V end lost 0 bases, the J end lost 4 bases, and 13 bases lay between the germline ends. The CDR3 loop reads CASSLSPTGRNQPQHF. The CDR3 DNA reads TGTGCCAGCAGTTTATCCCCGACCGGACGTAATCAGCCCCAGCATTTT.

The chain employs TRBV7-9 and TRBJ1-1, with TRBD1 matching 7 bases. The CDR3 contains 12 residues. CDR1 and CDR2 from the germline V gene are SEHNR and FQNEAQ (reference sequence). After removal of 6 bases from V and 9 bases from J, the junction contained 7 bases not matched to a gene. The CDR3 DNA follows: TGTGCCAGCAGGCACCTGACAGGGCAAGCTTTCTTT. Encoded protein: CASRHLTGQAFF.

This chain joins TRBV20-1 and TRBJ2-7; possibly TRBD1 or TRBD2 for D (5 bases each). V dropped 7 bases and J dropped 3 bases, with 19 bases sitting between them. Germline-derived CDR1 and CDR2 are DFQATT and SNEGSKA (reference sequence). This CDR3 region has 14 residues. CDR3: CSGSLGRVIYEQYF. CDR3 sequence (DNA): TGCAGTGGTTCCCTGGGACGTGTGATCTACGAGCAGTACTTC.

The table lists this clonotype with a few counts. The chain carries TRBV6-5 and TRBJ1-2, with TRBD1 identical over 7 bases. Looked up from germline, CDR1 is MNHEY and CDR2 is SVGAGI. The CDR3 runs to 14 residues. V lost 2 bases, J lost 3 bases, and 3 bases stayed unmatched. The CDR3 loop reads CASSYTGQHYGYTF. The CDR3 bases are TGTGCCAGCAGTTACACGGGACAGCACTATGGCTACACCTTC.

This clonotype has only a few counts. The J gene is TRBJ1-1, the V gene TRBV7-9; D might be TRBD1 (5 bases). This CDR3 spans 16 amino acids. Germline CDR1 and CDR2: SEHNR and FQNEAQ (reference sequence). Trimming removed 4 bases from V and 5 bases from J, with 20 bases in between. Here the CDR3 reads CASSSLGGDGRTEAFF. The CDR3 coding sequence is TGTGCCAGCAGCTCCTTGGGCGGGGACGGTCGTACTGAAGCTTTCTTT.

This clonotype has a count of ten or more. The chain uses TRBV10-3 and TRBJ2-7, with TRBD2 as a possible D gene (5 bases). Per the germline V gene, CDR1 is ENHRY and CDR2 is SYGVKD. Deletions cut 0 bases from V and 7 bases from J, with 19 bases between. This CDR3 has 16 amino acids. The CDR3 region is CAISESPAGISGEQYF. CDR3 sequence (DNA): TGTGCCATCAGTGAGTCCCCGGCGGGTATCTCCGGGGAGCAGTACTTC.

At least ten counts were recorded for this clonotype. This CDR3 reads CSAVGGGTNNEQFF. CDR3 nucleotide sequence: TGCAGTGCCGTCGGAGGGGGTACTAACAATGAGCAGTTCTTC. The chain has TRBV20-1 and TRBJ2-1, with D perhaps given as TRBD1 or TRBD2 (6 bases each). Per germline, CDR1 DFQATT and CDR2 SNEGSKA (reference sequence). Trimming removed 6 bases from V and 5 bases from J, with 17 bases in between. The CDR3 extends over 14 amino acids.

This clonotype was observed many times. The chain links TRBV11-2 to TRBJ1-1, with D maybe TRBD1 (6 bases). Trimming stripped 5 bases from V and 5 bases from J, with 15 bases between. This CDR3 region has 14 residues. Germline loops: CDR1 SGHAT, CDR2 FQNNGV. CDR3 sequence: CASSPYRVGTEAFF. The CDR3 DNA sequence: TGTGCCAGCAGCCCATACAGGGTAGGAACTGAAGCTTTCTTT.